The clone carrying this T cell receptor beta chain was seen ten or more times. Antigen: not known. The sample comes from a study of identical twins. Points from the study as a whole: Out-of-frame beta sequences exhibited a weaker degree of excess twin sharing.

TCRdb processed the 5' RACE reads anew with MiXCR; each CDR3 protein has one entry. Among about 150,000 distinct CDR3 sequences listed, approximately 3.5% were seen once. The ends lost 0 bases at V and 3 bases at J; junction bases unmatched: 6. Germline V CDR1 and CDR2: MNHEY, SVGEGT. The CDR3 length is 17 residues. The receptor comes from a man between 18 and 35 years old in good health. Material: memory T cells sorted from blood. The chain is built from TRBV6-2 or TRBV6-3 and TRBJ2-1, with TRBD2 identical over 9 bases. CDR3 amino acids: CASSYSGASGIYNEQFF. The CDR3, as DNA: TGTGCCAGCAGTTACTCGGGGGCTAGCGGGATCTACAATGAGCAGTTCTTC.